A selection of T cell receptor beta chains follows, all from one sample in a study of T cell responses to AZD1222 COVID-19 vaccine. Repertoires were generated with immunoSEQ multiplex PCR, while TCRdb's copy carries only in-frame clones and drops some. The table has around 140,000 clones, over 85% seen once. Sequencing used peripheral blood, obtained on day 0 of AZD1222 vaccination. Receptors originate from an adult in good health. CDR3s include the opening cysteine and the closing phenylalanine or tryptophan. The D gene is left open where the match is weak. Clone sizes are given selectively: once, few, many, or a class where the clone is expanded.

V	size	J	D	DNA	CDR3
TRBV19	.	TRBJ2-5	TRBD1	TGTGCCAGTAGGGCCACGACAGGGAATCAAGAGACCCAGTACTTC	CASRATTGNQETQYF
TRBV12-3/TRBV12-4	.	TRBJ1-2	.	TGTGCCAGCAGTAGGGTGAACTATGGCTACACCTTC	CASSRVNYGYTF
TRBV27	.	TRBJ1-1	TRBD1	TGTGCCAGCAGGGGGACAGCCGCAGTCACTGAAGCTTTCTTT	CASRGTAAVTEAFF
TRBV5-1	once	TRBJ1-1	.	TGCGCCAGCAGCCAGACTGGAATGAACACTGAAGCTTTCTTT	CASSQTGMNTEAFF
TRBV3-1/TRBV3-2	.	TRBJ1-1	.	TGTGCCAGCAGCCCTCAGGGTACTGAAGCTTTCTTT	CASSPQGTEAFF
TRBV20-1	.	TRBJ1-1	.	TGCAGTGCTAGAGATATGGCTGAAGCTTTCTTT	CSARDMAEAFF
TRBV5-1	.	TRBJ1-4	.	TGCGCCAGCAGCCCGACAGCAACTAATGAAAAACTGTTTTTT	CASSPTATNEKLFF
TRBV5-6	.	TRBJ2-2	.	TGTGCCAGCATACACAGTAACACCGGGGAGCTGTTTTTT	CASIHSNTGELFF
TRBV28	few	TRBJ1-1	TRBD1	TGTGCCAGCAGTTTAGTCGGGACAGGTACCACTGAAGCTTTCTTT	CASSLVGTGTTEAFF
TRBV6-4	few	TRBJ2-3	.	TGTGCCAGCAGTGACGGGACTAGCACAGATACGCAGTATTTT	CASSDGTSTDTQYF
TRBV6-5	.	TRBJ1-3	.	TGTGCCAGCAGTTTAGGACAGCCGAGCCCTGGAAACACCATATATTTT	CASSLGQPSPGNTIYF
TRBV10-3	.	TRBJ2-7	.	TGTGCCACCCAGACAGGACAGTCCTCCGGCGAGCAGTACTTC	CATQTGQSSGEQYF
TRBV21-1	.	TRBJ2-1	.	TGTGCCAGCAGCAAAAGGTGGAAATGGAGGACCTCCGGTGGTGAGCAGTTCTTC	CASSKRWKWRTSGGEQFF
TRBV6-5	.	TRBJ1-1	.	TGTGCCGCCGGTTCGCTGGTGGCTTCTGAAGCTTTCTTT	CAAGSLVASEAFF
TRBV25-1	once	TRBJ2-4	.	TGTGCCAGCAGTGGTCGGGCAGGGGTTGGGGCCAAAAACATTCAGTACTTC	CASSGRAGVGAKNIQYF
TRBV3-1/TRBV3-2	.	TRBJ2-3	.	TGTGCCAGCAGCCAAGTTTGGTCCCAGTCAGGGAGCACAGATACGCAGTATTTT	CASSQVWSQSGSTDTQYF
TRBV6-6	.	TRBJ2-1	.	TGTGCCAGCAGTTACTCGATTGGGGGGGCTGAGCAGTTCTTC	CASSYSIGGAEQFF
TRBV24-1	.	TRBJ2-7	TRBD2	TGTGCCACCGAGCCGACGGGGGGCTCCTACGAGCAGTACTTC	CATEPTGGSYEQYF
TRBV11-2	.	TRBJ2-7	TRBD2	TGTGCCAGCAGCTTAGTAGCGGGAAGGAAGACATCCTACGAGCAGTACTTC	CASSLVAGRKTSYEQYF
TRBV19	.	TRBJ1-2	.	TGTGCCAGTACCCTTATCGCCGACGGGACCCCTGACTACACCTTC	CASTLIADGTPDYTF
TRBV5-1	once	TRBJ2-5	.	TGCGCCAGCAGAAAGGACACCCCCTCAGGGGAGACCCAGTACTTC	CASRKDTPSGETQYF
TRBV7-6	.	TRBJ2-1	.	TGTGCCAGCAGCAACCCCTACTCCGGGACAAGGTACAATGAGCAGTTCTTC	CASSNPYSGTRYNEQFF
TRBV6-5	once	TRBJ2-1	TRBD1	TGTGCCAGCAGTCTATACAGGGGGCTCAATGAGCAGTTCTTC	CASSLYRGLNEQFF
TRBV7-6	once	TRBJ2-7	.	TGTGCCAGCAGCTCCCAGGGATCCTACGAGCAGTACTTC	CASSSQGSYEQYF
TRBV6-5	.	TRBJ2-1	TRBD2	TGTGCCAGCAGTTCCCCGGGACTAGCGGCACACAATGAGCAGTTCTTC	CASSSPGLAAHNEQFF
TRBV7-9	.	TRBJ1-6	.	TGTGCCAGCAGCTTACAGGGACGTTATAATTCACCCCTCCACTTT	CASSLQGRYNSPLHF
TRBV19	.	TRBJ1-2	.	TGTGCCAGTAGCCCCGCAGGGGAGCGCTATGGCTACACCTTC	CASSPAGERYGYTF
TRBV5-4	.	TRBJ2-3	TRBD2	TGTGCCAGCAGCCCCCTAGCGGGGGGCGCCACAGATACGCAGTATTTT	CASSPLAGGATDTQYF
TRBV10-2	.	TRBJ1-2	TRBD1	TGCGCCACCTTGACAGGGGGCGATGGCTACACCTTC	CATLTGGDGYTF
TRBV6-6	.	TRBJ1-5	TRBD1	TGTGCCAGCAGATCGCCGGGACAGGGGGGCAATCAGCCCCAGCATTTT	CASRSPGQGGNQPQHF
TRBV28	.	TRBJ1-5	.	TGTGCCAGCACCCTCAATAGGGGGTTCTGGAGCAATCAGCCCCAGCATTTT	CASTLNRGFWSNQPQHF
TRBV29-1	.	TRBJ2-7	TRBD2	TGCAGCGTTGTACTAGCGGGGGCCTACGAGCAGTACTTC	CSVVLAGAYEQYF
TRBV5-4	.	TRBJ2-1	.	TGTGCCAGCAGTCTCGGTTCTAGCTCTGAGCAGTTCTTC	CASSLGSSSEQFF
TRBV5-1	.	TRBJ2-7	.	TGCGCCAGCAGCTTCGGAGGGACCGAGCAGTACTTC	CASSFGGTEQYF
TRBV5-5	.	TRBJ1-5	.	TGTGCCAGCAGCTTGGGGGGGTACAATCAGCCCCAGCATTTT	CASSLGGYNQPQHF
TRBV3-1/TRBV3-2	once	TRBJ1-6	.	TGTGCCAGCAGCCAAGCAGGGGCTTCACCCCTCCACTTT	CASSQAGASPLHF
TRBV24-1	.	TRBJ2-3	.	TGTGCCACCCGACCAGCGGGCCCCACAGATACGCAGTATTTT	CATRPAGPTDTQYF
TRBV5-1	few	TRBJ1-1	.	TGCGCCAGCAGCCATAATTCCCCGCAGGTCACTGAAGCTTTCTTT	CASSHNSPQVTEAFF
TRBV6-5	.	TRBJ1-2	.	TGTGCCAGCAGTTACCGCAAGGCCGGGACTGTTCACACCTTC	CASSYRKAGTVHTF
TRBV6-5	.	TRBJ2-7	.	TGTGCCAGCAGTTACTCCAGAGCGGACCGGCTACGCGAGCAGTACTTC	CASSYSRADRLREQYF
TRBV4-2	.	TRBJ2-2	.	TGTGCCAGCAGCCAATCCCTGGCGAATGCGAACACCGGGGAGCTGTTTTTT	CASSQSLANANTGELFF
TRBV19	.	TRBJ2-1	.	TGTGCCAGTAGTTACCCCGACTACAACAATGAGCAGTTCTTC	CASSYPDYNNEQFF
TRBV18	.	TRBJ1-5	TRBD1	TGTGCCAGCTCACCGTATCCCGGGACAGTATATAGCAATCAGCCCCAGCATTTT	CASSPYPGTVYSNQPQHF
TRBV10-1	.	TRBJ2-1	TRBD2	TGCGCCAGCTCAGGAGGGGCTAGCGGGAGCTCCTACAATGAGCAGTTCTTC	CASSGGASGSSYNEQFF
TRBV28	.	TRBJ2-7	TRBD1	TGTGCCAGCAGTGTCCGGACAGGGCTTTCAGGGCAGTACTTC	CASSVRTGLSGQYF
TRBV14	.	TRBJ1-1	.	TGTGCCAGCAGCCGGCGCTGGGGAACAGGTGCCGTGACTGAAGCTTTCTTT	CASSRRWGTGAVTEAFF
TRBV5-1	.	TRBJ2-1	TRBD1	TGCGCCAGCAGCACGGGACAGGGGGCGGATGAGCAGTTCTTC	CASSTGQGADEQFF
TRBV5-4	.	TRBJ1-5	TRBD1	TGTGCCAGCAGCGCGGGACAGGGGTCAGGGGAGCCCCAGCATTTT	CASSAGQGSGEPQHF
TRBV28	once	TRBJ2-7	TRBD1	TGTGCCAGCAGTTGGGGACAGGGTACCTACGAGCAGTACTTC	CASSWGQGTYEQYF
TRBV4-1	few	TRBJ2-3	.	TGCGCCAGCAGCCAAGATGGGGGGAGCACAGATACGCAGTATTTT	CASSQDGGSTDTQYF
TRBV7-8	.	TRBJ1-2	TRBD1	TGTGCCAGCAGCCGACGGGACAGGGGAAACTATGGCTACACCTTC	CASSRRDRGNYGYTF
TRBV7-8	.	TRBJ2-7	TRBD1	TGTGCCAGCAGCTTTGAAGGGACAGGGGCCCCCGAGCAGTACTTC	CASSFEGTGAPEQYF
TRBV6-5	few	TRBJ2-7	.	TGTGCCAGTTCGGGACACCCGAGCTCCTACGAGCAGTACTTC	CASSGHPSSYEQYF
TRBV7-9	.	TRBJ1-5	.	TGTGCCAGCAGCTGGGGCGGGAGCAATCAGCCCCAGCATTTT	CASSWGGSNQPQHF
TRBV6-1	once	TRBJ1-5	.	TGTGCCAGCAGTGAAGCCAGATATAGCAATCAGCCCCAGCATTTT	CASSEARYSNQPQHF
TRBV19	.	TRBJ2-7	.	TGTGCCAGTAGTATAAGAGTAGGGGAGTCAGTCTACGAGCAGTACTTC	CASSIRVGESVYEQYF
TRBV7-9	.	TRBJ1-6	TRBD1	TGTGCCAGCAGCGACTCCGGGACAGAGTTACCCCTCCACTTT	CASSDSGTELPLHF
TRBV7-9	.	TRBJ2-1	.	TGTGCCAGCAGCCCCTCCCTCAATGAGCAGTTCTTC	CASSPSLNEQFF
TRBV13	.	TRBJ1-1	.	TGTGCCAGCAGCCCGCCGACAGGAGGACTTTCTGCGAACACTGAAGCTTTCTTT	CASSPPTGGLSANTEAFF